Below are 27 T cell receptor beta chains sequenced from a single sample in a study of CD8+CD57+ T cells in acquired aplastic anemia. Before being chosen for sequencing, patients had shown CD8+CD57+ cell expansion by flow cytometry. TCR beta VDJ and CDR3 profiles were obtained from a genomic DNA template. TCRdb passed the reads through MiXCR, listing each CDR3 protein once. The sample yields fewer than 250,000 distinct CDR3 sequences, more than 45% seen once. Sequenced material: sorted CD4+, CD8+, or CD8+CD57+ T cells (not recorded which) from PBMCs. Receptor source: a human donor with aplastic anemia.

This clonotype was seen many times. The V call is TRBV2, the J call TRBJ2-1, with no clear D. The germline CDR1 and CDR2 sequences are SNHLY and FYNNEI. This CDR3 has 10 amino acids. Trimming left V 7 bases short and J 10 bases short, with 8 bases between. The CDR3 reads CASKGGEQFF. CDR3 coding DNA: TGTGCCAGCAAAGGTGGCGAGCAGTTCTTC.

V and J are TRBV10-3 and TRBJ2-7; TRBD1 agrees at 8 bases. CDR3 length equals 15 residues. CDR1 is ENHRY, CDR2 SYGVKD, per germline. V lost 5 bases to trimming and J lost 4 bases; unmatched junction nucleotides: 10. CDR3 region: CAISYSLDRGYEQYF. The CDR3 DNA reads as TGTGCCATCAGTTACTCATTAGACAGGGGATACGAGCAGTACTTC.

The chain has TRBV6-1 and TRBJ2-4, with 11 positions matching TRBD2. Trimming took 4 bases from V and 8 from J; bases not matched to a gene: 4. The CDR3 spans 14 residues. CDR1 and CDR2 from the germline V gene are MNHNS and SASEGT. Written as DNA, the CDR3 is TGTGCCAGCAGTGCCCGACTAGCGGGATACATTCAGTACTTC. Translating gives CASSARLAGYIQYF.

V gene TRBV2 combines with J gene TRBJ2-1; tentatively, D is TRBD1 (6 bases). The V gene's germline CDR1 is SNHLY and CDR2 FYNNEI. The CDR3 has 15 amino acids. V lost 4 bases and J 5 bases, leaving 15 bases between the germline ends. CDR3 amino acids: CASSAETGYDNEQFF. The CDR3 DNA reads as TGTGCCAGCAGTGCAGAGACAGGATACGACAATGAGCAGTTCTTC.

This clonotype was seen more than once but under ten times. This chain uses TRBV20-1 with TRBJ2-2; D remains unclear. Germline lookup yields CDR1 DFQATT and CDR2 SNEGSKA (reference sequence). This CDR3 region has 11 residues. V was clipped by 6 bases and J by 2 bases, with 4 bases between them. The CDR3 DNA follows: TGCAGTGCCGAAAACACCGGGGAGCTGTTTTTT. This translates into CSAENTGELFF.

In this sample, this clonotype turned up a few times. This sequence joins TRBV7-9 and TRBJ1-6; TRBD1 agrees at 10 bases. With 5 bases clipped from V and 9 bases from J, the junction kept 4 bases outside the gene matches. The CDR3 has 14 residues. CDR1 is SEHNR and CDR2 is FQNEAQ in the germline V gene (reference sequence). Here the CDR3 reads CASSLRDRGSPLHF. CDR3 nucleotides: TGTGCCAGCAGCCTCCGGGACAGGGGTTCACCCCTCCACTTT. The whole variable domain, filled in from reference TRBV7-9 and TRBJ1-6, reads DTGVSQNPRHKITKRGQNVTFRCDPISEHNRLYWYRQTLGQGPEFLTYFQNEAQLEKSRLLSDRFSAERPKGSFSTLEIQRTEQGDSAMYLCASSLRDRGSPLHFGNGTRLTVT.

A remark on this clonotype: This may arise from a read error, as a much more abundant clone is one base away. The gene calls are TRBV5-8 and TRBJ2-1; TRBD2 might be the D (5 bases). This CDR3 contains 16 residues. Germline V CDR1 and CDR2: SGHTS, YDEGEE. This chain's CDR3 is CASSSPPGSSYNEQFF. The CDR3 bases are TGCGCCAGCAGCTCACCTCCGGGGAGCTCCTACAATGAGCAGTTCTTC.

The chain employs TRBV6-5 and TRBJ2-1, with D uncertain. V shed 0 bases and J shed 0 bases, with 9 bases lying between them. CDR3 length equals 16 residues. The germline V gene encodes CDR1 MNHEY and CDR2 SVGAGI. CDR3 residues: CASSYSGSSSYNEQFF. For the CDR3, the DNA is TGTGCCAGCAGTTACTCAGGTTCTAGCTCCTACAATGAGCAGTTCTTC.

The chain carries TRBV15 and TRBJ1-6; D gene uncertain. The germline V and J ends were trimmed by 2 bases and 7 bases, with 3 bases remaining between them. Germline assignment: CDR1 LNHNV and CDR2 YYDKDF (reference sequence). The CDR3 length is 12 residues. In nucleotides, the CDR3 is TGTGCCACCAGCAGATACAATTCACCCCTCCACTTT. Residues: CATSRYNSPLHF. Combining the CDR3 with reference TRBV15 and TRBJ1-6 gives the whole variable domain DAMVIQNPRYQVTQFGKPVTLSCSQTLNHNVMYWYQQKSSQAPKLLFHYYDKDFNNEADTPDNFQSRRPNTSFCFLDIRSPGLGDTAMYLCATSRYNSPLHFGNGTRLTVT.

This clonotype showed up many times. The chain joins TRBV7-8 to TRBJ2-1, with a tentative D call TRBD2 (5 bases). Deletions cut 3 bases from V and 5 bases from J, with 17 bases between. The germline gives CDR1 SGHVS, CDR2 FQNEAQ. This CDR3 is 16 amino acids long. The CDR3 sequence: CASSFIWLAVHNEQFF. As DNA, the CDR3 is TGTGCCAGCAGCTTTATCTGGCTAGCAGTGCACAATGAGCAGTTCTTC.

This clonotype showed up many times. The chain couples TRBV9 to TRBJ1-3; the D gene is possibly TRBD1 (5 bases). CDR3 length equals 15 residues. V dropped 0 bases and J dropped 8 bases, with 15 bases sitting between them. The germline gives CDR1 SGDLS, CDR2 YYNGEE. CDR3 DNA sequence: TGTGCCAGCAGCGTAGAAGAGGGGATGGCCGACACCATATATTTT. Its protein is CASSVEEGMADTIYF. Full variable domain (remainder filled in from reference TRBV9 and TRBJ1-3): DSGVTQTPKHLITATGQRVTLRCSPRSGDLSVYWYQQSLDQGLQFLIQYYNGEERAKGNILERFSAQQFPDLHSELNLSSLELGDSALYFCASSVEEGMADTIYFGEGSWLTVV.

As for this clonotype: Germline and junction disagree at one end, which may indicate a read error. V and J are TRBV27 and TRBJ2-1; D may be TRBD1 or TRBD2 (6 bases each). The CDR3 spans 16 residues. Looked up from germline, CDR1 is MNHEY and CDR2 is SMNVEV (reference sequence). As DNA, the CDR3 is TGTGCCAGCAGCCCGACTCTCGGGGGCGAGTCTTCGGGGCAGCTCTTC. Protein sequence: CASSPTLGGESSGQLF.

This clonotype has only one observation. This sequence joins TRBV4-1 and TRBJ1-2; 7 bases fit TRBD1. Germline CDR1 is MGHRA and CDR2 is YSYEKL. CDR3 length equals 12 residues. Trimming at V came to 4 bases and at J to 8 bases, leaving 4 bases not matched to a gene. CDR3 sequence (DNA): TGCGCCAGCAGCCGCGGACAGGCCGGCTACACCTTC. Translation: CASSRGQAGYTF.

The CDR3 bases are TGTGCCAGCAGCCTAATACTGACTAGCGGGGGGGCAGATACGCAGTATTTT. Translation: CASSLILTSGGADTQYF. This chain joins TRBV7-2 and TRBJ2-3; 14 bases fit TRBD2. Germline CDR1 SGHTA, CDR2 FQGNSA. The V and J ends lost 5 bases and 4 bases, in that order; junction bases with no gene match: 8. This CDR3 has 17 residues.

Note on this clonotype: A read error may produce the germline difference seen at one junction end. V gene TRBV9 combines with J gene TRBJ2-5; D might be TRBD1 or TRBD2, each matching 5 bases. Per germline, CDR1 SGDLS and CDR2 YYNGEE. CDR3 length: 11 residues. As DNA, the CDR3 is TGTGCCAGCAGCCCTTCCGGGACCCAGAACTTC. It specifies CASSPSGTQNF.

The chain recombines TRBV6-1 with TRBJ2-7, with D possibly TRBD2 on 5 matching bases. The length of the CDR3 is 15 residues. The V end was cut by 3 bases, the J end by 3 bases, with 15 bases between. Per germline, CDR1 MNHNS and CDR2 SASEGT. The CDR3 spells CASSERMPRDYEQYF. CDR3 DNA: TGTGCCAGCAGTGAGAGGATGCCTCGGGACTACGAGCAGTACTTC.

The chain couples TRBV5-6 to TRBJ2-7; D gene unclear. V lost 4 bases and J 2 bases, leaving 19 bases between the germline ends. CDR3 size: 16 residues. Germline V gene lookup returns CDR1 SGHDT and CDR2 YYEEEE. In DNA, the CDR3 is TGTGCCAGCAGCCAGCGCCTCGTGATTCGCCCCTACGAGCAGTACTTC. Translation: CASSQRLVIRPYEQYF.

The V and J genes are TRBV20-1 and TRBJ2-7; TRBD2 aligns across 14 bases. The CDR3 has 18 residues. The J segment lost 6 bases and the V segment lost 0 bases, leaving 13 bases of the junction unmatched. Germline CDR1 DFQATT, CDR2 SNEGSKA (reference sequence). Here the CDR3 DNA reads TGCAGTGCTAGAGACCCCTCGACTAGCGGGAGGGAAACTGGCGAGCAGTACTTC. This gives the protein CSARDPSTSGRETGEQYF.

The chain links TRBV25-1 to TRBJ1-2; TRBD1 aligns across 7 bases. The V and J ends lost 9 bases and 2 bases, in that order; junction bases with no gene match: 6. The CDR3 covers 13 residues. The V gene's germline CDR1 is MGHDK and CDR2 SYGVNS. The CDR3 nucleotides are TGTGCCAGTAACCGGGACAGCAACTATGGCTACACCTTC. Amino acids: CASNRDSNYGYTF.

A single count supports this clonotype. This chain uses TRBV20-1 with TRBJ2-7; 10 bases map to TRBD1. The ends lost 6 bases at V and 2 bases at J; junction bases unmatched: 10. Germline V gene lookup returns CDR1 DFQATT and CDR2 SNEGSKA (reference sequence). The CDR3 has 15 residues. The CDR3 DNA sequence: TGCAGTGCCCACTGGACAGGGGGACAAGCCTACGAGCAGTACTTC. Translation gives CSAHWTGGQAYEQYF.

Many counts were recorded for this clonotype. The rearrangement joins TRBV27 to TRBJ2-7; no clear D. The CDR3 sequence is 13 residues long. Trimming removed 2 bases from V and 3 bases from J, with 8 bases in between. The germline gives CDR1 MNHEY, CDR2 SMNVEV (reference sequence). For the CDR3, the DNA is TGTGCCAGCAGTTTAGGGCCGCTCTACGAGCAGTACTTC. It yields the protein CASSLGPLYEQYF.

This clonotype occurred many times. The gene calls are TRBV19 and TRBJ1-5; 9 nucleotides line up with TRBD1. CDR3 length equals 13 residues. V gave up 6 bases and J gave up 4 bases; unmatched junction bases: 1. Germline V gene sequence: CDR1 LNHDA, CDR2 SQIVND (reference sequence). The CDR3 here is CASRQGANQPQHF. The CDR3 nucleotides are TGTGCCAGTAGACAGGGGGCGAATCAGCCCCAGCATTTT.

The J gene is TRBJ1-6, the V gene TRBV15, with D maybe TRBD1 (6 bases). From germline, CDR1 is LNHNV and CDR2 YYDKDF (reference sequence). The CDR3 spans 16 residues. V lost 0 bases to trimming and J lost 10 bases, with 16 bases between them. This CDR3 is CATSREGGGAGSPLHF. The CDR3, as DNA: TGTGCCACCAGCAGAGAGGGGGGGGGGGCGGGGTCACCCCTCCACTTT. The complete variable domain, with remaining parts taken from reference TRBV15 and TRBJ1-6, reads DAMVIQNPRYQVTQFGKPVTLSCSQTLNHNVMYWYQQKSSQAPKLLFHYYDKDFNNEADTPDNFQSRRPNTSFCFLDIRSPGLGDTAMYLCATSREGGGAGSPLHFGNGTRLTVT.

The chain has TRBV7-3 and TRBJ2-7, with D perhaps TRBD2 (5 bases). The V and J ends lost 4 bases and 6 bases respectively, with 10 bases between them. The germline V gene has CDR1 SGHTA and CDR2 FQGTGA. The CDR3 is made up of 12 amino acids. CDR3 protein: CASSSQTIEQYF. In nucleotides, the CDR3 is TGTGCCAGCAGCTCCCAGACTATCGAGCAGTACTTC.

The V call is TRBV5-6, the J call TRBJ2-3; D unresolved. The CDR3 totals 14 residues. Deletions cut 0 bases from V and 3 bases from J, with 8 bases between. Germline V gene sequence: CDR1 SGHDT, CDR2 YYEEEE. The CDR3 sequence: CASSLASWTDTQYF. In DNA form, the CDR3 reads TGTGCCAGCAGCTTGGCAAGTTGGACAGATACGCAGTATTTT.

The chain joins TRBV19 to TRBJ2-7, with 7 bases matching TRBD1. The V gene's germline CDR1 is LNHDA and CDR2 SQIVND (reference sequence). The CDR3 runs to 12 residues. J was trimmed by 2 bases and V by 10 bases; bases with no gene match: 5. For the CDR3, the DNA is TGTGCCACCGGGGACAGCCCCTACGAGCAGTACTTC. Protein: CATGDSPYEQYF.

In nucleotides, the CDR3 is TGTGCCAGCTCACCACGGCCGGTAGATGAGCAGTTCTTC. As protein: CASSPRPVDEQFF. The chain is built from TRBV18 and TRBJ2-1; no clear D gene. Germline V CDR1 and CDR2: KGHSH, LQKENI. Trimming stripped 1 base from V and 8 bases from J, with 9 bases between. This CDR3 contains 13 residues.